The entry that follows covers one T cell receptor beta chain sequence. Data came from immunoSEQ multiplex PCR; TCRdb stores just in-frame clones and leaves some out. The sample contains under 200,000 clones, around 86% of which appear only once. This entry belongs to a study of blood T cell repertoires in COVID-19. At the level of the study: Samples of COVID-19 (acute and convalescent) were obtained from the United States, Italy and Spain.

CDR3 length: 16 amino acids. The ends lost 1 base at V and 8 bases at J; junction bases unmatched: 6. Per germline, CDR1 SNHLY and CDR2 FYNNEI. The sequenced sample consisted of peripheral blood. The clonotype comes from a woman aged 80 or older with COVID-19, enrolled during active disease. The rearrangement uses TRBV2 and TRBJ2-1, with TRBD2 matching over 12 bases. CDR3 nucleotide sequence: TGTGCCAGCAGTGAAGGAAGACTAGCGGGAGCCTATGAGCAGTTCTTC. It is translated as CASSEGRLAGAYEQFF.